The text below deals with one T cell receptor beta chain. This sample was taken from a study of cytomegalovirus exposure and HLA in healthy donors. The V segment lost 0 bases and the J segment 7 bases; nucleotides outside the gene matches: 15. The CDR3 consists of 18 residues. The germline CDR1 and CDR2 sequences are LNHDA and SQIVND (reference sequence). The PCR made use of 60 Vbeta and 13 Jbeta primers. Some clones are missing from TCRdb's copy, which holds only in-frame ones; the method was immunoSEQ multiplex PCR. Altogether approximately 160,000 clones are present, around three quarters being singletons, with the ten largest covering approximately 1.5%.

This chain joins TRBV19 and TRBJ1-1; 9 bases are shared with TRBD1. This TCR was sampled from a man aged 35 to 55 in good health and CMV-seronegative. Material: PBMCs. CDR3: CASSIDRGQGLRAGEAFF. The CDR3 coding sequence is TGTGCCAGTAGTATAGATCGTGGACAGGGGCTTCGGGCGGGTGAAGCTTTCTTT.